This T cell receptor beta chain was retrieved from a study of prognosis after radiotherapy for stage I lung cancer. Study summary: The tumor diagnosis was squamous cell carcinoma for about 7 patients and adenocarcinoma for twelve. Concurrent therapy with stereotactic body radiotherapy was given to no patient.

CDR3 of TCR beta was amplified from genomic DNA via a two-round multiplex PCR. Initially, in first-round PCR, primers specific to each TRBV and TRBJ gene were used. TCRdb independently ran MiXCR on the multiplex PCR reads; one entry per CDR3 protein. The table shows around 20,000 distinct CDR3 sequences, with around 55% occurring only once. Sequencing used PBMCs, obtained before or after stereotactic body radiation therapy (not recorded which). The receptor's source is a donor aged 50 or older with non-small cell lung cancer.

CDR3 in DNA: TGTGCCAGCAGCCCGGGACAGGCCTACCCCAACGTCCTGACTTTC. It yields the protein CASSPGQAYPNVLTF. The rearrangement joins TRBV11-3 to TRBJ2-6; 8 bases agree with TRBD1. The V segment lost 5 bases and the J segment 8 bases; nucleotides outside the gene matches: 8. Germline-derived CDR1 and CDR2 are SGHNT and YENEEA. This CDR3 region has 15 residues.